This paragraph reports one TCR beta chain. The antigen it recognizes is unknown. No much larger clonotype is one base removed from it; base qualities were not supplied. This specimen belongs to a study of T cell changes during pregnancy in multiple sclerosis (dated by TCRdb to about 2019). For the study in its entirety: Changes in the T cell repertoire over the course of pregnancy were examined in this study in women with multiple sclerosis.

The library was made by the immunoSEQ multiplex PCR assay. TCRdb took over this immuneACCESS table, retaining in-frame rearrangements with V and J assigned. Such tables are incomplete; in checked studies, under half of the missing clones stem from an unresolved V gene, and the remainder is unexplained. The sample records some 80,000 clones, about 95% of which are singletons. Around 1% of the sample goes to the ten largest clones. A distance of 10 bases separates the germline ends of V and J, which lose 6 bases and 5 bases respectively. Spanning cysteine to phenylalanine, the CDR3 consists of 12 amino acids. The sequence is cut down to CDR3 DNA, 36 bases in frame from base 1. CDR1 MGHDK and CDR2 SYGVNS are derived from the germline V gene.

The TCR was taken from a female donor with multiple sclerosis, enrolled in a pregnancy study. The sequence is built from TRBV25-1 and TRBJ1-2; there is no confident call for the D gene. Specimen: peripheral blood, collected in the second trimester of pregnancy. The bases are TGTGCCAGCAGCTACGGAGGGTATGGCTACACCTTC. The resulting protein is CASSYGGYGYTF.